Below, 18 T cell receptor beta chains from the same sample are listed, as sequenced in a study of technical replicates of blood from several donors. Assay used: immunoSEQ multiplex PCR; TCRdb lists only in-frame clones, some missing. This sample yields roughly 79,000 clones, of which 85% to 95% are seen a single time; roughly 0.37% belongs to the top ten. Sample: T cells isolated from PBMCs. Receptors originate from a human donor in good health.

V usage is TRBV5-1 and J usage is TRBJ1-2, with TRBD1 as a possible D gene (6 bases). Germline assignment: CDR1 SGHRS and CDR2 YFSETQ. The germline V and J ends were trimmed by 5 bases and 5 bases, with 13 bases remaining between them. CDR3 length: 13 residues. CDR3 bases: TGCGCCAGCAGTTCGCACACAGGGTATGGCTACACCTTC. Translated, it gives CASSSHTGYGYTF.

The V call is TRBV7-8, the J call TRBJ2-2; 9 nucleotides line up with TRBD1. The CDR3 contains 15 residues. With V trimmed by 0 bases and J by 6 bases, 2 bases remained unmatched. Germline assignment: CDR1 SGHVS and CDR2 FQNEAQ. Here the CDR3 DNA reads TGTGCCAGCAGCTTAGCGACAGGGGGGGCCGGGGAGCTGTTTTTT. This gives the protein CASSLATGGAGELFF.

The rearrangement links TRBV19 to TRBJ2-2, with D hard to call. Germline assignment: CDR1 LNHDA and CDR2 SQIVND (reference sequence). This CDR3 has 14 residues. V lost 5 bases to trimming and J lost 0 bases, with 7 bases between them. The CDR3, as DNA: TGTGCCAGTAGTTCCAGCGCGAACACCGGGGAGCTGTTTTTT. Translating it yields CASSSSANTGELFF.

This rearrangement joins TRBV4-1 to TRBJ2-1; D possibly corresponds to TRBD2 (6 bases). Germline values: CDR1 MGHRA, CDR2 YSYEKL. The ends were cut back, 2 bases at V and 3 bases at J, with 11 bases in the middle. This CDR3 is 15 amino acids long. Here the CDR3 reads CASSQRDSSYNEQFF. The CDR3 coding sequence is TGCGCCAGCAGCCAACGGGACTCAAGCTACAATGAGCAGTTCTTC.

This clone was seen once. The V call is TRBV6-5, the J call TRBJ2-1, with 8 bases that match TRBD2. Losses at the gene ends were 2 bases for V and 16 bases for J; bases not matched to a gene: 10. The germline V gene encodes CDR1 MNHEY and CDR2 SVGAGI. The CDR3 loop spans 13 amino acids. DNA of the CDR3: TGTGCCAGCAGTTACCCTACCGGGAGGGCCCTTTTCTTC. Encoded protein: CASSYPTGRALFF.

CDR3 coding DNA: TGTGCCAGTAGACTCCTTACAGGGGGCTACACTGAAGCTTTCTTT. Translated, it gives CASRLLTGGYTEAFF. The chain carries TRBV19 and TRBJ1-1, with 9 nucleotides matching TRBD1. Trimming removed 6 bases from V and 3 bases from J; junction bases left unmatched: 8. The CDR3 sequence is 15 residues long. CDR1 and CDR2 (germline): LNHDA, SQIVND (reference sequence).

This clone was counted a single time. This rearrangement joins TRBV4-2 to TRBJ2-7, with D possibly being TRBD2 (5 bases). Looked up from germline, CDR1 is LGHNA and CDR2 is YNFKEQ. This CDR3 region has 15 residues. V dropped 5 bases and J dropped 0 bases, with 14 bases sitting between them. The CDR3 protein is CASSLYFDYSYEQYF. The CDR3 DNA is TGTGCCAGCAGCTTGTACTTCGACTACTCCTACGAGCAGTACTTC.

The chain employs TRBV29-1 and TRBJ1-2; the D is unclear. The CDR3 has 11 residues. In germline, CDR1 is SQVTM, CDR2 ANQGSEA. V was clipped by 2 bases and J by 5 bases, with 6 bases between them. In DNA, the CDR3 is TGCAGCGTTGAATCCGCGTATGGCTACACCTTC. Amino acids: CSVESAYGYTF.

The V call is TRBV7-2, the J call TRBJ2-1, with TRBD2 matching over 8 bases. The ends lost 1 base at V and 4 bases at J; junction bases unmatched: 9. CDR1 is SGHTA, CDR2 FQGNSA, per germline. The CDR3 sequence is 17 residues long. The CDR3 loop reads CASSLVQTAGAYNEQFF. In nucleotides, the CDR3 is TGTGCCAGCAGCTTAGTACAGACAGCGGGAGCATACAATGAGCAGTTCTTC. Complete variable domain (other parts from reference TRBV7-2 and TRBJ2-1): GAGVSQSPSNKVTEKGKDVELRCDPISGHTALYWYRQSLGQGLEFLIYFQGNSAPDKSGLPSDRFSAERTGGSVSTLTIQRTQQEDSAVYLCASSLVQTAGAYNEQFFGPGTRLTVL.

This clone appeared a few times. V is TRBV5-1 and J is TRBJ2-2, with TRBD1 matching over 7 bases. The CDR3 length is 14 residues. Germline CDR1 reads SGHRS; CDR2 reads YFSETQ. Trimming cost V 4 bases and J 3 bases; bases outside gene matches: 3. CDR3 loop: CASSRQGDTGELFF. The CDR3 DNA follows: TGCGCCAGCAGCAGGCAGGGGGACACCGGGGAGCTGTTTTTT.

This rearrangement joins TRBV4-3 to TRBJ2-7; 9 bases agree with TRBD1. This CDR3 region has 14 residues. Unmatched junction bases numbered 4, after V lost 4 bases and J lost 3 bases. Germline V gives CDR1 LGHNA, CDR2 YSLEER. Here the CDR3 DNA reads TGCGCCAGCAGCCCCCGGGACAGGGACTACGAGCAGTACTTC. This codes for CASSPRDRDYEQYF.

V is TRBV4-3 and J is TRBJ2-1; weak D call: TRBD2 (5 bases). The CDR3 runs 14 residues. Trimming left V 1 base short and J 8 bases short, with 12 bases between. Germline-derived CDR1 and CDR2 are LGHNA and YSLEER. CDR3 region: CASSQGGVGDEQFF. The CDR3 coding sequence is TGCGCCAGCAGCCAAGGGGGAGTAGGCGATGAGCAGTTCTTC.

The chain joins TRBV6-5 to TRBJ2-5; TRBD1 matches at 9 bases. CDR3 length: 15 amino acids. The V gene end was trimmed by 0 bases and the J gene end by 5 bases; junction bases not matched to a gene: 4. Looked up from germline, CDR1 is MNHEY and CDR2 is SVGAGI. The CDR3 region is CASSYSGTGRETQYF. The CDR3, as DNA: TGTGCCAGCAGTTACTCGGGGACAGGGAGGGAGACCCAGTACTTC.

This chain joins TRBV5-4 and TRBJ2-2; 7 positions agree with TRBD1. V gave up 1 base and J gave up 5 bases; unmatched junction bases: 2. CDR1 is SGHNT and CDR2 is YYREEE in the germline V gene (reference sequence). The CDR3 is 14 amino acids. DNA of the CDR3: TGTGCCAGCAGCTTGTTCAGGGGGACCGGGGAGCTGTTTTTT. Its protein is CASSLFRGTGELFF.

J is TRBJ2-5 and V is TRBV7-2; D not resolved. The V gene's germline CDR1 is SGHTA and CDR2 FQGNSA. The CDR3 spans 14 residues. Trimming took off 5 bases at V and 1 base at J, with 11 bases between the two ends. The CDR3 region has the DNA TGTGCCAGCAGCCTGAATGCAGTCCAAGAGACCCAGTACTTC. Translation: CASSLNAVQETQYF.

The rearrangement uses TRBV4-1 and TRBJ2-3; TRBD2 agrees at 8 bases. The CDR3 is 15 amino acids. The germline V gene has CDR1 MGHRA and CDR2 YSYEKL. Trimming removed 1 base from V and 6 bases from J; junction bases left unmatched: 6. The CDR3 sequence: CASSQVGAGADTQYF. The CDR3 region has the DNA TGCGCCAGCAGCCAAGTGGGAGCGGGAGCGGATACGCAGTATTTT.

This chain connects TRBV6-4 to TRBJ2-1; 8 bases match TRBD2. The V gene's germline CDR1 is MRHNA and CDR2 SNTAGT. J gave up 6 bases and V 4 bases, and 2 bases lay outside the gene matches. CDR3 size: 13 residues. The CDR3: CASSVSGGNEQFF. The CDR3, as DNA: TGTGCCAGCAGTGTAAGCGGGGGCAATGAGCAGTTCTTC.

This sequence joins TRBV4-2 and TRBJ1-5; 7 bases agree with TRBD1. Germline V gives CDR1 LGHNA, CDR2 YNFKEQ. Germline trimming cut 2 bases from V and 5 bases from J; bases unmatched to any gene: 18. This CDR3 has 19 residues. CDR3 coding DNA: TGTGCCAGCAGCCAAAGGAGGTACGGATCGACAGGGTTTGATCAGCCCCAGCATTTT. This sequence encodes CASSQRRYGSTGFDQPQHF.